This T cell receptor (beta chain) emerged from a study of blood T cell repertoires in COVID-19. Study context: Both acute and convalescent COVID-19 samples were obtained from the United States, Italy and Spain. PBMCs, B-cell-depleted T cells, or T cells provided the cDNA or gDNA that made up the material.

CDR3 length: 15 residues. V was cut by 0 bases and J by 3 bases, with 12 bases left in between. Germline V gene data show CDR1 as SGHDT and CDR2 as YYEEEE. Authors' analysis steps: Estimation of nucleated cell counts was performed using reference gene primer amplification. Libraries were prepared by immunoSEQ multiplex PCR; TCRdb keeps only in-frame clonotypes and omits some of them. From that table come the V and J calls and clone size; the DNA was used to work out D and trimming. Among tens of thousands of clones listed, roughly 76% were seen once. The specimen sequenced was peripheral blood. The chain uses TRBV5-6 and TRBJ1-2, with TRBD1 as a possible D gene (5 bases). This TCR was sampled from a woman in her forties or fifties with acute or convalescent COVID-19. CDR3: CASSLGQSSDYGYTF. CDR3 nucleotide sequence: TGTGCCAGCAGCTTGGGACAGTCGTCCGACTATGGCTACACCTTC.